The next 9 T cell receptor beta chains were all read from a single sample in a study of T cell responses to AZD1222 COVID-19 vaccine. Clones were read by immunoSEQ multiplex PCR, and TCRdb kept only the in-frame ones, dropping some. The sample includes about 180,000 clones, 94% of them seen just once. This specimen was peripheral blood, taken 28 days after the second AZD1222 dose. Receptors were obtained from an adult who received the AZD1222 COVID-19 vaccine.

The V and J genes are TRBV10-3 and TRBJ1-5; D is undetermined. Germline assignment: CDR1 ENHRY and CDR2 SYGVKD. The V gene lost 6 bases and the J gene lost 0 bases, with 6 bases spanning the gap. The CDR3 has 13 amino acids. In DNA, the CDR3 is TGTGCCATCAGGGACGGTAGCAATCAGCCCCAGCATTTT. This sequence encodes CAIRDGSNQPQHF.

This rearrangement joins TRBV5-1 to TRBJ2-2, with TRBD1 matching 11 bases. The germline V gene has CDR1 SGHRS and CDR2 YFSETQ. The V and J ends lost 4 bases and 1 base, in that order; junction bases with no gene match: 9. The CDR3 spans 18 residues. The CDR3 bases are TGCGCCAGCAGCGCGGACAGGGGGCGGGCGATGAACACCGGGGAGCTGTTTTTT. Protein sequence: CASSADRGRAMNTGELFF. Complete variable domain (other parts from reference TRBV5-1 and TRBJ2-2): KAGVTQTPRYLIKTRGQQVTLSCSPISGHRSVSWYQQTPGQGLQFLFEYFSETQRNKGNFPGRFSGRQFSNSRSEMNVSTLELGDSALYLCASSADRGRAMNTGELFFGEGSRLTVL.

The rearrangement joins TRBV3-1 (or the pseudogene TRBV3-2) to TRBJ2-5; weak D call: TRBD2 (5 bases). The CDR3 loop spans 15 amino acids. CDR1 is LGHDT and CDR2 is YNNKEL in the germline V gene (reference sequence). V shed 5 bases and J shed 1 base, with 14 bases lying between them. The CDR3 bases are TGTGCCAGCAGCTCCCGAGCGGCTATCCAAGAGACCCAGTACTTC. This encodes CASSSRAAIQETQYF.

CDR3 in amino acids: CASSSEISNTEAFF. CDR3 DNA sequence: TGTGCCAGCAGCTCCGAAATAAGTAACACTGAAGCTTTCTTT. V gene TRBV7-2 combines with J gene TRBJ1-1; D remains ambiguous. CDR3 size: 14 residues. CDR1 SGHTA and CDR2 FQGNSA come from the germline V gene. V dropped 4 bases and J dropped 2 bases, with 11 bases sitting between them.

The V call is TRBV7-2, the J call TRBJ2-7, with D unclear. Trimming shortened V by 3 bases and J by 0 bases, and 6 bases separated the two germline ends. CDR3 size: 13 residues. The germline V gene encodes CDR1 SGHTA and CDR2 FQGNSA. CDR3 nucleotide sequence: TGTGCCAGCAGCTTTAGTTCCTCCTACGAGCAGTACTTC. Its translation is CASSFSSSYEQYF.

V usage is TRBV19 and J usage is TRBJ2-1; 8 bases map to TRBD2. The CDR3 has 16 residues. V gave up 7 bases and J gave up 6 bases; unmatched junction bases: 14. Germline-derived CDR1 and CDR2 are LNHDA and SQIVND (reference sequence). CDR3 region: CASTRSGSLGSNEQFF. As DNA, the CDR3 is TGTGCCAGTACCCGGAGCGGGAGCTTGGGGTCCAATGAGCAGTTCTTC.

This sequence joins TRBV6-2 or TRBV6-3 and TRBJ1-2, with a tentative D call TRBD1 (5 bases). V lost 2 bases and J 8 bases, leaving 9 bases between the germline ends. This CDR3 has 12 amino acids. CDR1 and CDR2 from the germline V gene are MNHEY and SVGEGT. CDR3 nucleotide sequence: TGTGCCAGCAGTTACCGGGGCGAAGGCTACACCTTC. As protein: CASSYRGEGYTF.

This chain links TRBV6-5 with TRBJ2-3; 13 bases are shared with TRBD2. V trimming: 4 bases; J trimming: 5 bases; junction bases outside the gene matches: 6. CDR3 length: 16 residues. The germline CDR1 and CDR2 sequences are MNHEY and SVGAGI. Here the CDR3 DNA reads TGTGCCAGCAGTTCTCTCCGGACTAGCGGGAGAGATACGCAGTATTTT. Encoded protein: CASSSLRTSGRDTQYF.

This chain joins TRBV6-5 and TRBJ1-1; D not certain. Germline assignment: CDR1 MNHEY and CDR2 SVGAGI. The V end was cut by 2 bases, the J end by 0 bases, with 7 bases between. This CDR3 region has 14 residues. The CDR3 loop is CASSYGQLNTEAFF. CDR3 nucleotides: TGTGCCAGCAGTTACGGGCAGTTGAACACTGAAGCTTTCTTT.